These 28 T cell receptor beta chains were sequenced from one sample in a study of blood T cell repertoires in COVID-19. Using immunoSEQ multiplex PCR, the repertoire was profiled, and TCRdb retains in-frame clones only, with some absent. The sample lists 250,000 or so clones, 88% occurring once. Sequenced sample: peripheral blood. The origin of the receptors is a woman aged 40 to 50 who had recovered from COVID-19.

The chain links TRBV3-1 (or the pseudogene TRBV3-2) to TRBJ2-1, with 7 bases identical to TRBD2. The length of the CDR3 is 16 residues. J was trimmed by 3 bases and V by 4 bases; bases with no gene match: 9. Germline V CDR1 and CDR2: LGHDT, YNNKEL (reference sequence). CDR3 nucleotide sequence: TGTGCCAGCAGCCCCCGGCGGCTAGCGGACTACAATGAGCAGTTCTTC. Translation gives CASSPRRLADYNEQFF.

This CDR3 is CASSQARTSGTYNEQFF. Written as DNA, the CDR3 is TGCGCCAGCAGCCAAGCCCGTACTAGCGGAACCTACAATGAGCAGTTCTTC. This chain links TRBV4-3 with TRBJ2-1, with 8 bases matching TRBD2. Germline V lookup: CDR1 LGHNA, CDR2 YSLEER. This CDR3 contains 17 residues. Trimming cost V 1 base and J 2 bases; bases outside gene matches: 7.

V and J are TRBV5-6 and TRBJ2-2; tentatively, D is TRBD2 (6 bases). Germline V lookup: CDR1 SGHDT, CDR2 YYEEEE. The CDR3 has 14 residues. Deletions cut 0 bases from V and 7 bases from J, with 10 bases between. The CDR3 region is CASSLGLRGGELFF. Here the CDR3 DNA reads TGTGCCAGCAGCTTGGGTCTGCGGGGCGGGGAGCTGTTTTTT.

This clone was seen once. The CDR3: CASSQDDRGEAFF. As DNA, the CDR3 is TGCGCCAGCAGCCAGGACGACAGGGGTGAAGCTTTCTTT. The chain is built from TRBV4-3 and TRBJ1-1; 8 nucleotides agree with TRBD1. The V and J ends lost 3 bases and 7 bases, in that order; junction bases with no gene match: 4. The germline CDR1 and CDR2 sequences are LGHNA and YSLEER. This CDR3 is built from 13 residues.

This chain joins TRBV4-1 and TRBJ2-7; D unclear. The CDR3 has 19 amino acids. Germline V gene lookup returns CDR1 MGHRA and CDR2 YSYEKL. Trimming shortened V by 0 bases and J by 0 bases, and 21 bases separated the two germline ends. CDR3: CASSQDPPFAVSVSYEQYF. Here the CDR3 DNA reads TGCGCCAGCAGCCAAGATCCCCCTTTTGCGGTCTCCGTCTCCTACGAGCAGTACTTC.

The chain has TRBV5-1 and TRBJ2-7; possible D gene TRBD1, 6 bases. The V gene's germline CDR1 is SGHRS and CDR2 YFSETQ. V lost 0 bases, J lost 4 bases, and 11 bases lay in between. The CDR3 contains 14 residues. DNA for the CDR3: TGCGCCAGCAGCTTGGGACAGGCCCATTACGAGCAGTACTTC. This gives the protein CASSLGQAHYEQYF. The entire variable domain, with the rest obtained from reference TRBV5-1 and TRBJ2-7, is as follows: KAGVTQTPRYLIKTRGQQVTLSCSPISGHRSVSWYQQTPGQGLQFLFEYFSETQRNKGNFPGRFSGRQFSNSRSEMNVSTLELGDSALYLCASSLGQAHYEQYFGPGTRLTVT.

This chain connects TRBV12-3 or TRBV12-4 to TRBJ2-2; tentative D call: TRBD2 (6 bases). V was shortened by 7 bases and J by 7 bases, with 13 bases between the two germline ends. The CDR3 runs to 13 residues. In DNA form, the CDR3 reads TGTGCCAGCACCCTGGGAGGTGGCGGGGAGCTGTTTTTT. Encoded protein: CASTLGGGGELFF.

In this sample, this clone turned up a few times. V usage is TRBV19 and J usage is TRBJ1-5, with 7 bases lining up with TRBD1. Germline loops: CDR1 LNHDA, CDR2 SQIVND (reference sequence). The J segment lost 2 bases and the V segment lost 3 bases, leaving 4 bases of the junction unmatched. This CDR3 region has 15 residues. CDR3 DNA: TGTGCCAGTAGTATGGTAGACAGGGGCAATCAGCCCCAGCATTTT. It is translated as CASSMVDRGNQPQHF. The full variable domain, with the rest looked up from reference TRBV19 and TRBJ1-5, is DGGITQSPKYLFRKEGQNVTLSCEQNLNHDAMYWYRQDPGQGLRLIYYSQIVNDFQKGDIAEGYSVSREKKESFPLTVTSAQKNPTAFYLCASSMVDRGNQPQHFGDGTRLSIL.

The chain carries TRBV7-2 and TRBJ1-1; TRBD1 matches 11 bases. The germline V gene encodes CDR1 SGHTA and CDR2 FQGNSA. After removal of 5 bases from V and 5 bases from J, the junction contained 7 bases not matched to a gene. The CDR3 runs 15 residues. This chain's CDR3 is CASSPPGQGGTEAFF. The CDR3, as DNA: TGTGCCAGCAGCCCCCCGGGACAGGGGGGGACTGAAGCTTTCTTT.

This clone was counted a single time. CDR3 bases: TGTGCCAGCAGTCGATCGGGGACAGAGGGTACGCAGTATTTT. Translated: CASSRSGTEGTQYF. This chain joins TRBV27 and TRBJ2-3, with 7 bases that match TRBD1. V dropped 5 bases and J dropped 8; count of bases not matched to a gene: 10. Germline CDR1 and CDR2: MNHEY and SMNVEV (reference sequence). The CDR3 totals 14 residues.

V gene TRBV20-1 combines with J gene TRBJ2-7, with 7 bases lining up with TRBD1. Germline V CDR1 and CDR2: DFQATT, SNEGSKA (reference sequence). This CDR3 is 14 amino acids long. V gave up 3 bases and J gave up 2 bases; unmatched junction bases: 7. The CDR3 loop is CSASCRDRPYEQYV. The CDR3 nucleotides read TGCAGTGCTAGTTGTCGGGACAGACCCTACGAGCAGTACGTC.

V and J are TRBV5-1 and TRBJ1-1, with 7 bases lining up with TRBD1. The germline CDR1 and CDR2 sequences are SGHRS and YFSETQ. There are 15 residues in the CDR3. With 0 bases clipped from V and 3 bases from J, the junction kept 5 bases outside the gene matches. CDR3 sequence reads: CASSLGGTADTEAFF. CDR3 bases: TGCGCCAGCAGCTTGGGGGGGACAGCGGACACTGAAGCTTTCTTT.

This clone was detected once. The V gene is TRBV7-9, the J gene TRBJ1-3; D unclear. The length of the CDR3 is 18 residues. The V end was cut by 11 bases, the J end by 0 bases, with 26 bases between. Germline assignment: CDR1 SEHNR and CDR2 FQNEAQ (reference sequence). CDR3 DNA sequence: TGTGCCGCCGCAAATTGGGTGGGCGCTTATTTCTCTGGAAACACCATATATTTT. This codes for CAAANWVGAYFSGNTIYF.

This clone has more than one count but fewer than ten. V and J are TRBV7-6 and TRBJ2-7; 9 bases fit TRBD2. The V gene end was trimmed by 4 bases and the J gene end by 0 bases; junction bases not matched to a gene: 7. The CDR3 contains 16 residues. Germline CDR1 SGHVS, CDR2 FNYEAQ. The DNA of the CDR3 is TGTGCCAGCAGCTCCCCCCTAGCGGGGCCCTCCTACGAGCAGTACTTC. Its translation is CASSSPLAGPSYEQYF.

This chain links TRBV6-1 with TRBJ2-7; 9 nucleotides agree with TRBD2. The ends lost 4 bases at V and 7 bases at J; junction bases unmatched: 14. This CDR3 contains 16 residues. Germline loops: CDR1 MNHNS, CDR2 SASEGT. CDR3 DNA sequence: TGTGCCAGCAGTGGTCCCCTAGCGGGATGGGCCGGAGAGCAGTACTTC. Protein: CASSGPLAGWAGEQYF.

This clone came up once. The rearrangement joins TRBV30 to TRBJ1-2; tentatively, D is TRBD1 (5 bases). Deletions cut 0 bases from V and 8 bases from J, with 19 bases between. The CDR3 extends over 15 amino acids. CDR1 is GTSNPN, CDR2 SVGIG, per germline (reference sequence). Here the CDR3 reads CAWSVPRQTFRGYTF. DNA of the CDR3: TGTGCCTGGAGTGTGCCGCGACAGACGTTTAGGGGCTACACCTTC.

This clone has more than one count but fewer than ten. The rearrangement uses TRBV5-1 and TRBJ1-1; D remains ambiguous. CDR1 and CDR2 from the germline V gene are SGHRS and YFSETQ. V was clipped by 0 bases and J by 1 base, with 4 bases between them. The CDR3 consists of 13 residues. The CDR3 DNA reads TGCGCCAGCAGCTTGGGGGCGAACACTGAAGCTTTCTTT. Its protein product is CASSLGANTEAFF.

The V gene is TRBV30, the J gene TRBJ1-1, with 8 positions matching TRBD1. The V gene end was trimmed by 5 bases and the J gene end by 3 bases; junction bases not matched to a gene: 5. The CDR3 has 13 residues. CDR1 and CDR2 from the germline V gene are GTSNPN and SVGIG (reference sequence). The CDR3 DNA reads as TGTGCCTGGGCAAAACAGGGGGACACTGAAGCTTTCTTT. This gives the protein CAWAKQGDTEAFF.

The chain is built from TRBV18 and TRBJ2-2; TRBD1 is a possible D gene (5 bases). This CDR3 contains 15 residues. V shed 5 bases and J shed 0 bases, with 10 bases lying between them. Germline CDR1 is KGHSH and CDR2 is LQKENI. This CDR3 reads CASSGARTNTGELFF. The DNA of the CDR3 is TGTGCCAGCTCAGGGGCTAGGACGAACACCGGGGAGCTGTTTTTT.

J is TRBJ1-1 and V is TRBV4-3, with a possible D match to TRBD1 (5 bases). Germline-derived CDR1 and CDR2 are LGHNA and YSLEER. This CDR3 comprises 15 residues. The ends were cut back, 0 bases at V and 4 bases at J, with 12 bases in the middle. CDR3 coding DNA: TGCGCCAGCAGCCAAGAGGGGGGGATGAGCACTGAAGCTTTCTTT. Protein sequence: CASSQEGGMSTEAFF.

The gene calls are TRBV6-5 and TRBJ2-7; TRBD2 agrees at 11 bases. Germline V gives CDR1 MNHEY, CDR2 SVGAGI. The J segment lost 2 bases and the V segment lost 7 bases, leaving 7 bases of the junction unmatched. The CDR3 loop spans 15 amino acids. CDR3 bases: TGTGCCAGCACCGCGGGGACTAGCGGAACCTACGAGCAGTACTTC. This encodes CASTAGTSGTYEQYF.

V usage is TRBV3-1 (or the pseudogene TRBV3-2) and J usage is TRBJ2-5; D might be TRBD2 (6 bases). In germline, CDR1 is LGHDT, CDR2 YNNKEL (reference sequence). This CDR3 region has 14 residues. Trimming took off 0 bases at V and 9 bases at J, with 14 bases between the two ends. As DNA, the CDR3 is TGTGCCAGCAGCCAAGATCCCGGGCCGGGGGCCCAGTACTTC. Protein product: CASSQDPGPGAQYF.

This chain connects TRBV7-8 to TRBJ1-3; 8 bases agree with TRBD1. The CDR3 runs 15 residues. Trimming removed 4 bases from V and 4 bases from J; junction bases left unmatched: 6. CDR1 and CDR2 (germline): SGHVS, FQNEAQ. The CDR3 sequence is CASSSTGVRGNTIYF. The DNA of the CDR3 is TGTGCCAGCAGCTCGACAGGGGTGCGGGGAAACACCATATATTTT.

This chain connects TRBV30 to TRBJ1-1; D perhaps matches TRBD1 (6 bases). Trimming shortened V by 4 bases and J by 11 bases, and 11 bases separated the two germline ends. The CDR3 extends over 10 amino acids. Germline CDR1 GTSNPN, CDR2 SVGIG (reference sequence). This chain's CDR3 is CAWMGQGAFF. The CDR3 nucleotides are TGTGCCTGGATGGGGCAGGGGGCTTTCTTT. The complete variable domain, with remaining parts taken from reference TRBV30 and TRBJ1-1, reads SQTIHQWPATLVQPVGSPLSLECTVEGTSNPNLYWYRQAAGRGLQLLFYSVGIGQISSEVPQNLSASRPQDRQFILSSKKLLLSDSGFYLCAWMGQGAFFGQGTRLTVV.

Worth noting for this clone: The sample has other DNA sequences that encode this CDR3 too. The chain has TRBV15 and TRBJ2-5; 10 positions match TRBD2. CDR3 length: 15 residues. The germline V gene encodes CDR1 LNHNV and CDR2 YYDKDF (reference sequence). With 1 base clipped from V and 3 bases from J, the junction kept 2 bases outside the gene matches. The CDR3 DNA follows: TGTGCCACCAGCAGAGGTCTAGCGGGGGAAGAGACCCAGTACTTC. Its protein is CATSRGLAGEETQYF.

This chain links TRBV21-1 with TRBJ2-5; the table calls TRBD2, which could not be checked here. TRBV21-1 is marked as a pseudogene. The CDR3 covers 16 residues. The CDR3 is CASSPHRTSLQETQYF. CDR3 nucleotide sequence: TGTGCCAGCAGCCCCCACAGGACTAGCCTCCAAGAGACCCAGTACTTC.

The chain recombines TRBV24-1 with TRBJ1-1; D is ambiguous. This CDR3 has 15 amino acids. The V end lost 6 bases, the J end lost 2 bases, and 15 bases lay between the germline ends. Germline CDR1 and CDR2: KGHDR and SFDVKD. The CDR3 nucleotides read TGTGCCACCAGTCCCCGGGGAGGGCCCAACACTGAAGCTTTCTTT. This codes for CATSPRGGPNTEAFF.

This clone has more than one count but fewer than ten. This sequence joins TRBV3-1 (or the pseudogene TRBV3-2) and TRBJ2-7; 9 bases match TRBD2. Germline V gene lookup returns CDR1 LGHDT and CDR2 YNNKEL (reference sequence). There are 18 residues in the CDR3. After removal of 4 bases from V and 4 bases from J, the junction contained 17 bases not matched to a gene. The CDR3 is CASSLTHPGLALQYEQYF. CDR3 bases: TGTGCCAGCAGCCTAACCCATCCGGGACTAGCCTTACAATACGAGCAGTACTTC.